This is a list of T cell receptor beta chains from one sample in a study of Graves' ophthalmopathy and Graves' hyperthyroidism. TCRdb re-analysed the multiplex PCR reads in MiXCR, keeping a single row per CDR3 protein. The sample includes roughly 610,000 distinct CDR3 sequences, about a fifth seen only once; the top ten take around 7%. The sample consisted of peripheral blood. All receptors derive from a woman between 18 and 29 years old with stable Graves' hyperthyroidism. Some clones in this sample may be carry-over from other donors' samples. The CDR3 runs from the conserved cysteine through the conserved F or W. D genes are given only for firm matches. A row's size may be missing; if present it is once, few, many or a size class.

v_gene,j_gene,d_gene,abundance,CDR3nt,CDR3aa
TRBV12-3/TRBV12-4,TRBJ1-1,.,many,TGTGCCAGCAGTTTACAATCAGGGATGAACACTGAAGCTTTCTTT,CASSLQSGMNTEAFF
TRBV4-3,TRBJ1-1,.,many,TGCGCCAGCAGCCAAGATCTTCCAGCGAACACTGAAGCTTTCTTT,CASSQDLPANTEAFF
TRBV7-2,TRBJ1-2,.,many,TGTGCCAGCAGCTTAGAAAGGGGGAACTATGGCTACACCTTC,CASSLERGNYGYTF
TRBV20-1,TRBJ2-7,TRBD2,few,TGCAGTGCTAGTGAACTAGCGGGGAACTACGAGCAGTACTTC,CSASELAGNYEQYF
TRBV3-1,TRBJ1-2,.,few,TGTGCCAGCAGCCAAGTCCCCGGGGGGCTATCCTATGGCTACACCTTC,CASSQVPGGLSYGYTF
TRBV27,TRBJ2-7,.,many,TGTGCCAGCAGTTCCCGCCGGGGAAGGGACTACGAGCAGTACTTC,CASSSRRGRDYEQYF
TRBV20-1,TRBJ1-6,.,many,TGCAGTGCTATCCGGGGACCTCGGGGTAATTCACCCCTCCACTTT,CSAIRGPRGNSPLHF
TRBV28,TRBJ1-1,.,.,TGTGCCAGCAAGTTAAGCACCTTCACTGAAGCTTTCTTT,CASKLSTFTEAFF
TRBV28,TRBJ1-2,.,many,TGTGCCAGCACCCGGTCGGTTCAGGGCAGCTATGGCTACACCTTC,CASTRSVQGSYGYTF
TRBV9,TRBJ1-2,.,many,TGTGCCAGCAGCGCCAGCGGTCGCTACACCTTC,CASSASGRYTF
TRBV7-3,TRBJ2-5,.,many,TGTGCCAGCACCCATCCAGGGTTGAGAGAGACCCAGTACTTC,CASTHPGLRETQYF
TRBV28,TRBJ1-1,TRBD1,many,TGTGCCAGCAGTGTATTTGGGACAGTGAACACTGAAGCTTTCTTT,CASSVFGTVNTEAFF
TRBV6-1,TRBJ1-2,.,many,TGTGCCAGCAGTGAAACGATAGGGGATGGCTACACCTTC,CASSETIGDGYTF
TRBV6-1,TRBJ2-6,.,.,TGTGCCAGCAGCGGGACGTTCTCTGGGGCCAACGTCCTGACTTTC,CASSGTFSGANVLTF
TRBV12-3/TRBV12-4,TRBJ1-1,.,many,TGTGCCAGCAGCACTACCGGGACATCAGAAGCTTTCTTT,CASSTTGTSEAFF
TRBV5-1,TRBJ1-5,.,few,TGCGCCAGCAGCTTGTCCGGCTCCGGAGGCAATCAGCCCCAGCATTTT,CASSLSGSGGNQPQHF
TRBV6-5,TRBJ1-2,.,many,TGTGCCAGCAGGGTGCTCACTAACTATGGCTACACCTTC,CASRVLTNYGYTF
TRBV13,TRBJ2-4,.,.,TGTGCCAGCAGCTTAGGGCCTGGCATTCAGTACTTC,CASSLGPGIQYF
TRBV6-1,TRBJ1-6,TRBD1,.,TGTGCCAGCAGACAGGGACAGACTCCCCTCCACTTT,CASRQGQTPLHF
TRBV7-2,TRBJ2-1,.,few,TGTGCCAGCAGCCCCGGCAGCTCCTACAATGAGCAGTTCTTC,CASSPGSSYNEQFF
TRBV4-1,TRBJ1-6,TRBD1,.,TGCGCCAGCAGCCGGCTAACCGGGGACAGGGGAAGCTCCTATAATTCACCCCTCCACTTT,CASSRLTGDRGSSYNSPLHF
TRBV6-5,TRBJ1-1,.,.,TGTGCCAGCAGTTACCTCAGACAGTCCCAAGCTTTCTTT,CASSYLRQSQAFF
TRBV30,TRBJ2-2,TRBD2,many,TGTGCCTGGAGTGTTTCCGGGCTAGCGGGCATCACCGGGGAGCTGTTTTTT,CAWSVSGLAGITGELFF
TRBV6-1,TRBJ1-5,.,few,TGTGCCAGCGGGGAAACCTCTAGCTATAGCAATCAGCCCCAGCATTTT,CASGETSSYSNQPQHF
TRBV2,TRBJ1-2,.,once,TGTGCCAGCAGTGAAGCGATTAGTCCCTACTATGGCTACACCTTC,CASSEAISPYYGYTF
TRBV12-3/TRBV12-4,TRBJ1-5,.,many,TGTGCCAGCAGTTTAAGTGGCCAGGGGAACAATCAGCCCCAGCATTTT,CASSLSGQGNNQPQHF
TRBV18,TRBJ1-2,.,few,TGTGCCAGCTCACCGGTTGCTAACTATGGCTACACCTTC,CASSPVANYGYTF
TRBV12-3/TRBV12-4,TRBJ1-1,.,few,TGTGCCAGCGGTTTGGACGGGAACACTGAAGCTTTCTTT,CASGLDGNTEAFF
TRBV19,TRBJ1-2,.,.,TGTGCCAGTAGTATTTGGCAAGGGGAGAGTAACTATGGCTACACCTTC,CASSIWQGESNYGYTF
TRBV27,TRBJ2-4,.,.,TGTGCCAGCTCCACTCCGGGGAGGATTCAGTACTTC,CASSTPGRIQYF
TRBV11-2,TRBJ2-7,TRBD1,many,TGTGCCAGCAGCCACCGGGACAGGACCTACGAGCAGTACTTC,CASSHRDRTYEQYF
TRBV11-1,TRBJ1-5,.,.,TGTGCCAGCAGCACCGGGGGACCGCGTAGCAATCAGCCCCAGCATTTT,CASSTGGPRSNQPQHF
TRBV5-1,TRBJ2-2,TRBD1,.,TGCGCCAGCAGCGGAGGACAGGGAGTGAACACCGGGGAGCTGTTTTTT,CASSGGQGVNTGELFF
TRBV27,TRBJ1-5,.,many,TGTGCCACCAGCAAGGCAGGGGGCAATCAGCCCCAGCATTTT,CATSKAGGNQPQHF
TRBV7-2,TRBJ1-2,TRBD1,.,TGTGCCAGCAGCTTAGTCCCTTTAGGACAGGGGGCCGGGGGCTACACCTTC,CASSLVPLGQGAGGYTF
TRBV19,TRBJ2-5,TRBD2,many,TGTGCCAGTGCCCCACTAGCGGGGGGCCAAGAGACCCAGTACTTC,CASAPLAGGQETQYF
TRBV29-1,TRBJ2-2,.,many,TGCAGCGTTGGCTTAGACATGGAGCTGTTTTTT,CSVGLDMELFF
TRBV30,TRBJ2-7,.,.,TGTGCCTGCCTGGGCTCCTACGAGCAGTACTTC,CACLGSYEQYF
TRBV7-8,TRBJ1-1,TRBD1,many,TGTGCCAGCAGCCTACAGGGGGAGGACACTGAAGCTTTCTTT,CASSLQGEDTEAFF
TRBV12-3/TRBV12-4,TRBJ1-1,.,many,TGTGCCAGCAGTTTGTCATCGCGGGGCACTGAAGCTTTCTTT,CASSLSSRGTEAFF
TRBV20-1,TRBJ1-5,.,many,TGCTCCGCCCTGGCCGGGGGGTCCAGCAATCAGCCCCAGCATTTT,CSALAGGSSNQPQHF
TRBV20-1,TRBJ1-5,.,.,TGCAGTGCTAGAGATGGGTTTCAGCCCCAGCATTTT,CSARDGFQPQHF
TRBV27,TRBJ1-2,TRBD1,.,TGTGCCAGCAGCCATGACAGGGCTAACTATGGCTACACCTTC,CASSHDRANYGYTF
TRBV27,TRBJ1-1,.,.,TGTGCCAGCAGGCCTCTTGGGCTGAACACTGAAGCTTTCTTT,CASRPLGLNTEAFF
TRBV5-1,TRBJ2-7,TRBD2,few,TGCGCCAGCAGCCCCGTTGTGGGGCTAGCGGGGGGGAACGAGCAGTACTTC,CASSPVVGLAGGNEQYF
TRBV28,TRBJ2-6,.,many,TGTGCCAGTAAACAGGGCACCCTCTCTGGGGCCAACGTCCTGACTTTC,CASKQGTLSGANVLTF
TRBV30,TRBJ1-1,.,.,TGTGCCTGGAACCGCAAGGGCCTCGCTGGAGCTTTCTTT,CAWNRKGLAGAFF
TRBV29-1,TRBJ1-1,.,many,TGCAGCGTTGAAGACCCCAGCCAGGAACGTGAAGCTTTCTTT,CSVEDPSQEREAFF
TRBV6-1,TRBJ1-2,.,once,TGTGCCAGCACCGATCCCGGACTTTATGGCTACACCTTC,CASTDPGLYGYTF
TRBV7-6,TRBJ1-3,.,many,TGTGCCAGCAGCTTACTTATCGGGACGGTCTCTGGAAACACCATATATTTT,CASSLLIGTVSGNTIYF
TRBV12-3/TRBV12-4,TRBJ1-2,TRBD1,.,TGTGCCAGCAGCCCCGGGACAGCAGGAAACTATGGCTACACCTTC,CASSPGTAGNYGYTF
TRBV29-1,TRBJ2-7,.,many,TGCAGCGTTTGTACAGGCGATTTCTACGAGCAGTACTTC,CSVCTGDFYEQYF
TRBV20-1,TRBJ2-2,TRBD1,many,TGCAGTGCAAGACAGGGGGCGCGCAGAACCGGGGAGCTGTTTTTT,CSARQGARRTGELFF
TRBV20-1,TRBJ2-7,TRBD2,many,TGCAGTGCGGCCGAGAGCGGGGGATCCTACGAGCAGTACTTC,CSAAESGGSYEQYF
TRBV12-3/TRBV12-4,TRBJ2-7,.,.,TGTGCCAGCAGTTTACTGCGGCCGGAGAGGGGGGCCTACGAGCAGTACTTC,CASSLLRPERGAYEQYF